This is a list of T cell receptor beta chains from one sample in a study of T cell repertoires in cytomegalovirus infection. TCRdb re-derived calls from the reads in MiXCR, one entry per CDR3 protein. The sample has roughly 230,000 distinct CDR3 sequences, over 20% seen once. The sample taken for sequencing was CD8+ T cells from PBMCs. These receptors were obtained from a human donor in good health (CMV status not recorded). Some clones in this sample may be carry-over from other donors' samples. The conserved cysteine and the conserved F or W are not part of the CDR3 here. Each record gives: V gene, J gene, D gene, CDR3 protein. D genes are given only for firm matches.

>TRBV6-2/TRBV6-3|TRBJ2-7|NA
ASSYVAEGYEQY
>TRBV2|TRBJ2-7|NA
ATSAGTNYEQY
>TRBV11-2|TRBJ2-1|TRBD2
ASSPRSLAGGDSYNEQF
>TRBV6-6|TRBJ2-1|TRBD2
ASRFLLAGGPNEQF
>TRBV7-9|TRBJ2-4|NA
ASRPPQGSIQY
>TRBV5-4|TRBJ2-5|NA
ASSPLGGGQETQY
>TRBV12-3/TRBV12-4|TRBJ2-2|NA
ASSWGSRENTGELF
>TRBV6-6|TRBJ2-7|TRBD2
ASSKPPGGSSYEQY
>TRBV10-3|TRBJ1-1|NA
ATRDLLYPEAF
>TRBV7-6|TRBJ1-4|NA
ASSTGFSDPATNEKLF
>TRBV9|TRBJ1-2|NA
ASSGMFEVSNYGYT
>TRBV4-2|TRBJ2-1|NA
ASSQDEVTSYNEQF
>TRBV27|TRBJ2-7|NA
ASSLGQGGQEQY
>TRBV4-2|TRBJ2-1|NA
ASSLGGPQYNEQF
>TRBV4-2|TRBJ1-1|NA
ASSFGQGAGEF
>TRBV2|TRBJ2-3|NA
ASSDPYSPGGGGPVDTQY
>TRBV28|TRBJ1-2|NA
ASSSMGRGYGYT
>TRBV28|TRBJ2-1|NA
ASSLDYLDEQF
>TRBV5-5|TRBJ2-3|TRBD1
ATRSIGQGIDTQY
>TRBV28|TRBJ2-7|TRBD1
ATTGQGPYEQY
>TRBV6-5|TRBJ1-2|TRBD1
ASSYSTGEGYT
>TRBV19|TRBJ1-5|TRBD1
ASSIPGQGAYGQPQH
>TRBV7-8|TRBJ2-1|NA
ASSLAPADEQF
>TRBV4-1|TRBJ2-7|NA
ASSQDWRKQY
>TRBV5-8|TRBJ2-3|NA
ASIFIGKSTDTQY
>TRBV12-3/TRBV12-4|TRBJ1-1|NA
ASSFTGVNTEAF
>TRBV28|TRBJ2-7|NA
ASSFEAPWGEQY
>TRBV28|TRBJ1-2|NA
ASSGRGSYGYT
>TRBV7-6|TRBJ2-2|NA
ASSLKTALITGELF
>TRBV7-2|TRBJ2-1|NA
ASSLDLAEQF